This TCR beta chain was recovered during a study of human T cells and chemical hapten exposure. Background on the study: DPC at 2% was the sensitizing agent, placed on roughly 2 cm by roughly 2 cm of upper inner arm skin.

Per the original data handling: Counting gave a median of about 89,000 TCRs per sample, with values ranging from 23,224 to 690,600. TCRdb itself ran the RACE reads through MiXCR, one entry per CDR3 protein. The V and J calls and clone size are TCRdb's, not the authors'. This sample carries around 80,000 distinct CDR3 sequences, around 6.7% of them seen once, and the ten largest clones take about 1.5%. In germline, CDR1 is DFQATT, CDR2 SNEGSKA (reference sequence). This CDR3 region has 14 residues. The V end was cut by 4 bases, the J end by 0 bases, with 10 bases between. This clonotype occurred a few times. Antigen: not known. Time point described: patch test 2, 6 weeks after DPC sensitization. Treatment described: therapeutic diphenylcyclopropenone sensitization with weekly scalp DPC. Study conclusions and caveats: The study found expanded TCRs formed significantly more large CDR3 similarity clusters than controls. Unchanged with DPC sensitization were TCRs above 1 in 1000 frequency.

The source is a woman in her 30s with alopecia areata. Some clones in this sample may be carry-over from other donors' samples. The chain is built from TRBV20-1 and TRBJ1-3; no firm D call. Material: whole blood, obtained in connection with sensitization to the hapten diphenylcyclopropenone (DPC). CDR3 nucleotide sequence: TGCAGTGCTATGGCACTATCCTCTGGAAACACCATATATTTT. This encodes CSAMALSSGNTIYF.